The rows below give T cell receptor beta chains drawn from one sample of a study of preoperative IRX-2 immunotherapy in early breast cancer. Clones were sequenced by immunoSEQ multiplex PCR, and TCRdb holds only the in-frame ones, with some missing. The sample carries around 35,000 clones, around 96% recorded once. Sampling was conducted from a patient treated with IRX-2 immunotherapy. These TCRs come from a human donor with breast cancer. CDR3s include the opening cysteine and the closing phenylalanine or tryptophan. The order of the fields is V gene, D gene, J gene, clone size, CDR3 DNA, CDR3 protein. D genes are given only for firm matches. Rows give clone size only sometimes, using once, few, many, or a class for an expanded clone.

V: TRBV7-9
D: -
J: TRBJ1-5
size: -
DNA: TGTGCCAGCAGTAACAGCAATCAGCCCCAGCATTTT
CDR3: CASSNSNQPQHF

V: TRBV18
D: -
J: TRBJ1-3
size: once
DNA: TGTGCCAGCTCACCACCAGCCCTCCAGAGCTCTGGAAACACCATATATTTT
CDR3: CASSPPALQSSGNTIYF

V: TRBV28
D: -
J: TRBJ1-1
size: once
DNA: TGTGCCAGCAGTTTAGGCGGGGTGAACACTGAAGCTTTCTTT
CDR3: CASSLGGVNTEAFF

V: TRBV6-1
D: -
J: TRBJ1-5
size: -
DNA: TGTGCCAGCAGCGAGGAGGCAGGGGGCAATCAGCCCCAGCATTTT
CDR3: CASSEEAGGNQPQHF

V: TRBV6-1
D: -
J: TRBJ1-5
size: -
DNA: TGTGCCAGCAGTGGTGTTCCGGGGAGCGGGCAGCCCCAGCATTTT
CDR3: CASSGVPGSGQPQHF

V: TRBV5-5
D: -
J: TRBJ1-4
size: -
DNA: TGTGCCAGCAGCTTTTTAACCGAAACTGAAAAACTGTTTTTT
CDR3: CASSFLTETEKLFF

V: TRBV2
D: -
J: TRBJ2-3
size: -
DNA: TGTGCCAGCAAAACTCAGGGCTTTGGCACAGATACGCAGTATTTT
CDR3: CASKTQGFGTDTQYF

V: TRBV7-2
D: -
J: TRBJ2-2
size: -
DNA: TGTGCCAGCAGCTTTGAGATCACCGGGGAGCTGTTTTTT
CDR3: CASSFEITGELFF

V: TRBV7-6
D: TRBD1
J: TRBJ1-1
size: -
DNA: TGTGCCAGCAGCTTGGGACAGGAAGCTTTCTTT
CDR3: CASSLGQEAFF

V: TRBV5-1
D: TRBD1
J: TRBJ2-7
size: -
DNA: TGCGCCAGCAGCTTTAGGGGGAACAGGGGGCACTACGAGCAGTACTTC
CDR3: CASSFRGNRGHYEQYF

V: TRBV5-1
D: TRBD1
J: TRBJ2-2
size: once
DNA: TGCGCCAGTGGGACAGGACGGCTGTTTTTT
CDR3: CASGTGRLFF

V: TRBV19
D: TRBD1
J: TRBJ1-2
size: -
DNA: TGTGCCAGTAGTATAGGGCAGGGGGCTGGCTACACCTTC
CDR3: CASSIGQGAGYTF

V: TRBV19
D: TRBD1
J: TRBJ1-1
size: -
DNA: TGTGCCAGTAGAAGACAGGGGGCTGAGGGGACTGAAGCTTTCTTT
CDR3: CASRRQGAEGTEAFF

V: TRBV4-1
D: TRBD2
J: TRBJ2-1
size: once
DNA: TGCGCCAGCAGCCTTATAGCGGGGGGATACAATGAGCAGTTCTTC
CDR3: CASSLIAGGYNEQFF

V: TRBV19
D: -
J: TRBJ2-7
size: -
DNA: TGTGCCAGTAGTCCCTCCTGGGCGCGGTCCTACGAGCAGTACTTC
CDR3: CASSPSWARSYEQYF

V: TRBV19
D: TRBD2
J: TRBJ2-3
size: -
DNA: TGTGCCAGTGGTAAACTAGCGGGGGAGCGCACAGATACGCAGTATTTT
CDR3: CASGKLAGERTDTQYF

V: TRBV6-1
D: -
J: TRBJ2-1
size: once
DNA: TGTGCCAGCAGCACCGCCCTCTACGGTGAGCAGTTCTTC
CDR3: CASSTALYGEQFF

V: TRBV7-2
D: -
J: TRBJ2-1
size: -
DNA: TGTGCCAGCAGCCCGCTGGGGGGGCTCGCCTACAATGAGCAGTTCTTC
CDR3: CASSPLGGLAYNEQFF

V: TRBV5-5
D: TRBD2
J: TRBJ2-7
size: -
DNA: TGTGCCAGCAGCTTGACGGGACTACCCTCCTACGAGCAGTACTTC
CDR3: CASSLTGLPSYEQYF

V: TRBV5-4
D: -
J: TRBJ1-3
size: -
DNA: TGTGCCAGCAGCGGGGATGGCTCTGGAAACACCATATATTTT
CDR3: CASSGDGSGNTIYF

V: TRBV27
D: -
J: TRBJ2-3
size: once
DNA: TGTGCCAGCAGCCACCCCACAGATACGCAGTATTTT
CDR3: CASSHPTDTQYF

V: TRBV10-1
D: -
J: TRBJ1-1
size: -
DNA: TGCGCCAGCAGTGTTGGAGGTAGGTCGCATAAAGAAGCTTTCTTT
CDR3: CASSVGGRSHKEAFF

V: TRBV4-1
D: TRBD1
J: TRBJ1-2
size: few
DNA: TGCGCCAGCAGCCATTCGGGACAGGCCTATGGCTACACCTTC
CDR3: CASSHSGQAYGYTF

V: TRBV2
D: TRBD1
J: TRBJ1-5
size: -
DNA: TGTGCCAGCTGGACAGGGGGCAATCAGCCCCAGCATTTT
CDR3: CASWTGGNQPQHF

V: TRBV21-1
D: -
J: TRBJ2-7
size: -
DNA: TGTGCCAGCAGCACTCGCCGTACGCCTAGGGGAGGAAGCGGACGGGACGAGCAGTACTTC
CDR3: CASSTRRTPRGGSGRDEQYF

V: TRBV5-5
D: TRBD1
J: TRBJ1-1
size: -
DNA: TGTGCCAGCACCTATGGACAGGGCCGAACTGAAGCTTTCTTT
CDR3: CASTYGQGRTEAFF

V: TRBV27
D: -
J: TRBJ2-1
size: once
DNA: TGTGCCAGCAGTTTGGCGGTATCCTACAATGAGCAGTTCTTC
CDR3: CASSLAVSYNEQFF

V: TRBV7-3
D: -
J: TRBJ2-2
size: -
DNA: TGTGCCAGCAGCTTAGCCCCCCAGGGGGAGCTGTTTTTT
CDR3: CASSLAPQGELFF

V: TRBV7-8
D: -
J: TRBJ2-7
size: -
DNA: TGTGCCAGCAGCTTGTCGGGACTTTGGTGGCAGTACTTC
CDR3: CASSLSGLWWQYF

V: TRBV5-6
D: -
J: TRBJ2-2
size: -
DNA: TGTGCCAGCAGCTTGGGAGGCACCGGGGAGCTGTTTTTT
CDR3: CASSLGGTGELFF

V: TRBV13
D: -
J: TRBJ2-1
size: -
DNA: TGTGCCAGCAGTAGAGAACAGCAAAGCTCCTACAATGAGCAGTTCTTC
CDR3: CASSREQQSSYNEQFF

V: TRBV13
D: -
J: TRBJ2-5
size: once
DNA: TGTGCCAGCAGCACACGCCAGGCCACAAGGGTGAGGGAGACCCAGTACTTC
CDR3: CASSTRQATRVRETQYF

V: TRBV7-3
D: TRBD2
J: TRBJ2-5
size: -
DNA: TGTGCCAGCAGCACAGGACTAGTGGGGGAGCAGTACTTC
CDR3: CASSTGLVGEQYF

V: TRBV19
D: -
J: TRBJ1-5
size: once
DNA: TGTGCCAGTAGCTCCACCCGAGGACCGGAATATCCGAGGAGGCCCCAGCATTTT
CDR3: CASSSTRGPEYPRRPQHF

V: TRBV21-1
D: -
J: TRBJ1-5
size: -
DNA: TGTGCCAGCAGCTACCGCCGGGGCCATCAGCCCCAGCATTTT
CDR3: CASSYRRGHQPQHF

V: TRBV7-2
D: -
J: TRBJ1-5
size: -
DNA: TGTGCCAGCAGCTTAGATGGGGGAGGGCAGCCCCAGCATTTT
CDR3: CASSLDGGGQPQHF

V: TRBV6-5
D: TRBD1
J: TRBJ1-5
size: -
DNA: TGTGCCAGCAGTCCGGACAGGAGATACAATCAGCCCCAGCATTTT
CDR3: CASSPDRRYNQPQHF

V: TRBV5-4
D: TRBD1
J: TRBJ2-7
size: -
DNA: TGTGCCAGCAGCTTGTGGGGACAGGGGTTGAGAGAGCAGTACTTC
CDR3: CASSLWGQGLREQYF

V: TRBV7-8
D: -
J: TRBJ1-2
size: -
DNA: TGTGCCAGCAGCCCAAATGCATTTGATCACTATGGCTACACCTTC
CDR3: CASSPNAFDHYGYTF

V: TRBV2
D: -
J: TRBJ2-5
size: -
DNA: TGTGCCAGCAGAAGGACGGAACAAGAGACCCAGTACTTC
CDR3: CASRRTEQETQYF

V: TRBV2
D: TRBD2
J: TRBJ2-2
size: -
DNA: TGTGCCAGCAGTGACGTGGGGGGGATGAACACCGGGGAGCTGTTTTTT
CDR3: CASSDVGGMNTGELFF

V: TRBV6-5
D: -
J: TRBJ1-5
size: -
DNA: TGTGCCAGCAGTCGACCGAATCAGCCCCAGCATTTT
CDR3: CASSRPNQPQHF

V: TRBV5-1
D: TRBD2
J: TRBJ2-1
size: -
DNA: TGCGCCAGCAGCCTGAGACTAGCGGTCAGCTCCTACAATGAGCAGTTCTTC
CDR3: CASSLRLAVSSYNEQFF

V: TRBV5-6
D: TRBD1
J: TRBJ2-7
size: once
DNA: TGTGCCAGCAGCGGTGGGACAGGGCTTTCCTACGAGCAGTACTTC
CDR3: CASSGGTGLSYEQYF

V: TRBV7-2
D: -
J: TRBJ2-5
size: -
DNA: TGTGCCAGCAGCCTCCTCCTAAAGCAAGAGACCCAGTACTTC
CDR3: CASSLLLKQETQYF

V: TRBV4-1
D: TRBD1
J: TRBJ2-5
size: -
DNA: TGCGCCAGCAGTCCAGGGGGCAGCCAAGAGACCCAGTACTTC
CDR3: CASSPGGSQETQYF

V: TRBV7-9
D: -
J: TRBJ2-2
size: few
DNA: TGTGCCAGCAGCTTAAGACGGGGGACGAACACCGGGGAGCTGTTTTTT
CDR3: CASSLRRGTNTGELFF